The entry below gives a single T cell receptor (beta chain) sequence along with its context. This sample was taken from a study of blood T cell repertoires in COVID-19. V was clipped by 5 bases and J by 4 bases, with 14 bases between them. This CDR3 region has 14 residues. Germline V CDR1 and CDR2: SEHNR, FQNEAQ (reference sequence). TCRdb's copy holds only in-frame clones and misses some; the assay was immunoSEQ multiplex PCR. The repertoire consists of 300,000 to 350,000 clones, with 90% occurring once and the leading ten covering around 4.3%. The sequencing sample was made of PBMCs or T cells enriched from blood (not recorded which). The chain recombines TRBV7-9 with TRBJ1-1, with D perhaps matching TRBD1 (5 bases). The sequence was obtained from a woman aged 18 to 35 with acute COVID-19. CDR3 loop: CASSPDGGVTEAFF. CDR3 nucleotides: TGTGCCAGCAGCCCCGATGGGGGGGTCACTGAAGCTTTCTTT.